The source of this T cell receptor (beta chain) is a study of blood T cells in healthy people across ages. This clonotype was observed at least ten times. What it binds is not known. It was with a sample-barcoded 5' primer and a J-beta primer mix that a second PCR of roughly 7 to 12 cycles was run. TCRdb recomputed calls from the 5' RACE reads with MiXCR, one row per CDR3 protein. The sample gives 1.5 million to 2 million distinct CDR3 sequences, about 30% of which show up once; 7.7% is in the top ten. Germline V gene sequence: CDR1 SGHTA, CDR2 FQGTGA. Trimming at V came to 2 bases and at J to 1 base, leaving 6 bases not matched to a gene. The CDR3 length is 17 residues. Every donor contributed around 10 milliliters of peripheral blood by blood draw. Findings and caveats of the study: Estimates based on one million T cells were treated as lower bounds.

The origin of this receptor is a young woman in good health. Sequencing input: blood. V is TRBV7-3 and J is TRBJ2-4; TRBD1 aligns across 9 bases. CDR3 coding DNA: TGTGCCAGCAGCTTATTGGGACAGGGTGTCGCCAAAAACATTCAGTACTTC. Its protein product is CASSLLGQGVAKNIQYF.